Following are 23 T cell receptor beta chains from one sample sequenced in a study of T cells in Graves' hyperthyroidism and ophthalmopathy. RNA transcripts were the template for amplifying TCR beta CDR3 regions. The HTBI set primed first-round TCR CDR3 RT-PCR. One entry per CDR3 protein results from TCRdb running MiXCR on the multiplex PCR reads. The table lists hundreds of thousands of distinct CDR3 sequences, more than 30% of them singletons. The sequenced material came from blood. Receptors were obtained from a man between 18 and 35 years old with Graves' hyperthyroidism.

As regards this clonotype: One end of the junction does not line up with germline, which may come from a read error. The gene calls are TRBV6-1 and TRBJ1-6, with 8 bases lining up with TRBD1. This CDR3 has 16 residues. Per germline, CDR1 MNHNS and CDR2 SASEGT. The CDR3 region is CASSRTGPSYNSPLRF. DNA for the CDR3: TGTGCCAGCAGCCGGACAGGGCCCTCCTATAATTCACCCCTCCGCTTT.

The DNA for the CDR3 is TGTGCCAGCAGCCCGATGACAGGGGTTAACACCATATATTTT. Protein sequence: CASSPMTGVNTIYF. The chain carries TRBV7-9 and TRBJ1-3, with TRBD1 matching 8 bases. Germline V gives CDR1 SEHNR, CDR2 FQNEAQ (reference sequence). Losses at the gene ends were 5 bases for V and 7 bases for J; bases not matched to a gene: 7. The length of the CDR3 is 14 residues.

Only a few counts were recorded for this clonotype. The gene calls are TRBV6-5 and TRBJ1-1, with D hard to call. Trimming shortened V by 2 bases and J by 1 base, and 14 bases separated the two germline ends. This CDR3 has 16 residues. Germline V lookup: CDR1 MNHEY, CDR2 SVGAGI. CDR3 sequence reads: CASSYGSLRPNTEAFF. CDR3 nucleotides: TGTGCCAGCAGTTACGGGAGTCTGCGGCCGAACACTGAAGCTTTCTTT.

This chain links TRBV7-2 with TRBJ1-4; 8 bases align to TRBD1. The germline V gene has CDR1 SGHTA and CDR2 FQGNSA. With V trimmed by 6 bases and J by 7 bases, 10 bases remained unmatched. The CDR3 is 15 amino acids. CDR3: CASSLTTGDSEKLFF. CDR3 sequence (DNA): TGTGCCAGCAGTCTCACGACAGGGGATAGTGAAAAACTGTTTTTT.

The chain joins TRBV4-1 to TRBJ1-6; possibly TRBD1 for D (5 bases). The CDR3 sequence is 14 residues long. Germline loops: CDR1 MGHRA, CDR2 YSYEKL. Deletions cut 6 bases from V and 10 bases from J, with 16 bases between. The CDR3 here is CASSPQGLYSPLHF. For the CDR3, the DNA is TGCGCCAGCAGTCCTCAGGGCTTGTACTCACCCCTCCACTTT.

Many counts were recorded for this clonotype. The gene calls are TRBV29-1 and TRBJ2-6; 14 bases line up with TRBD2. Germline V lookup: CDR1 SQVTM, CDR2 ANQGSEA. The CDR3 covers 16 residues. V lost 6 bases and J lost 3; bases outside the gene matches: 4. CDR3 in DNA: TGCAGCGTCGGGGGACTAGCGGGGGTTGGGGCCAACGTCCTGACTTTC. It codes for CSVGGLAGVGANVLTF.

This clonotype came up many times. This chain links TRBV7-2 with TRBJ2-5; TRBD2 aligns across 11 bases. Per the germline V gene, CDR1 is SGHTA and CDR2 is FQGNSA. The CDR3 has 16 amino acids. The junction had 4 bases not matched to a gene; V was cut back by 2 bases and J by 2 bases. The CDR3 spells CASSLRLAGTQETQYF. CDR3 nucleotide sequence: TGTGCCAGCAGCTTACGACTAGCGGGAACTCAAGAGACCCAGTACTTC. Based on the CDR3 plus reference TRBV7-2 and TRBJ2-5, the full variable domain is GAGVSQSPSNKVTEKGKDVELRCDPISGHTALYWYRQSLGQGLEFLIYFQGNSAPDKSGLPSDRFSAERTGGSVSTLTIQRTQQEDSAVYLCASSLRLAGTQETQYFGPGTRLLVL.

This clonotype appeared many times. The rearrangement links TRBV29-1 to TRBJ2-2; 8 nucleotides match TRBD2. CDR1 and CDR2 (germline): SQVTM, ANQGSEA. The CDR3 runs to 12 residues. In DNA, the CDR3 is TGCACCGGGGGGGCGGTCACCGGGGAGCTGTTTTTT. Its translation is CTGGAVTGELFF.

This clonotype showed up just once. The chain employs TRBV9 and TRBJ1-3; D perhaps matches TRBD1 (6 bases). V lost 4 bases, J lost 6 bases, and 17 bases lay in between. The CDR3 covers 15 residues. Per the germline V gene, CDR1 is SGDLS and CDR2 is YYNGEE. CDR3 loop: CASSPPRAGVNTIYF. CDR3 bases: TGTGCCAGCAGCCCCCCGCGGGCAGGGGTAAACACCATATATTTT.

The chain joins TRBV4-3 to TRBJ1-2; D gene unclear. Trimming took off 0 bases at V and 4 bases at J, with 12 bases between the two ends. There are 15 residues in the CDR3. Germline V CDR1 and CDR2: LGHNA, YSLEER. The CDR3 loop reads CASSQDLAEAYGYTF. The CDR3, as DNA: TGCGCCAGCAGCCAAGATCTGGCAGAAGCCTATGGCTACACCTTC.

The chain couples TRBV7-8 to TRBJ1-2; D is ambiguous. V was clipped by 5 bases and J by 6 bases, with 19 bases between them. From germline, CDR1 is SGHVS and CDR2 FQNEAQ. The CDR3 covers 15 residues. The CDR3 DNA reads TGTGCCAGCAGCCCAAGCGGGTCGGTGACAAATGGCTACACCTTC. Residues: CASSPSGSVTNGYTF.

This clonotype occurred many times. The junction and the germline gene differ at one end; a read error may be behind it. The J gene is TRBJ1-2, the V gene TRBV7-9; no definite D call. The CDR3 has 12 amino acids. The germline V gene has CDR1 SEHNR and CDR2 FQNEAQ (reference sequence). CDR3 region: CANSKGTIGYTF. The CDR3 bases are TGTGCCAACAGCAAAGGAACCATAGGCTACACCTTC.

This clonotype was seen a handful of times. This chain joins TRBV9 and TRBJ2-7, with a weak D call TRBD1 (5 bases). The CDR3 runs 14 residues. The V end lost 3 bases, the J end lost 0 bases, and 10 bases lay between the germline ends. Looked up from germline, CDR1 is SGDLS and CDR2 is YYNGEE. The CDR3: CASSDGHSSYEQYF. In nucleotides, the CDR3 is TGTGCCAGCAGCGACGGACATTCCTCCTACGAGCAGTACTTC.

This clonotype came up many times. The V and J genes are TRBV7-2 and TRBJ2-7; 9 bases line up with TRBD2. J was trimmed by 6 bases and V by 5 bases; bases with no gene match: 2. The length of the CDR3 is 12 residues. Germline V gene sequence: CDR1 SGHTA, CDR2 FQGNSA. For the CDR3, the DNA is TGTGCCAGCAGCATTAGCGGGAGCGAGCAGTACTTC. It specifies CASSISGSEQYF.

This clonotype was recorded at least ten times. The rearrangement joins TRBV7-6 to TRBJ1-1, with D possibly TRBD1 on 6 matching bases. V lost 4 bases and J 5 bases, leaving 14 bases between the germline ends. The CDR3 is 14 amino acids. From germline, CDR1 is SGHVS and CDR2 FNYEAQ. The CDR3 DNA reads TGTGCCAGCAGCTCACAGGAAAGGGGGACTGAAGCTTTCTTT. Protein product: CASSSQERGTEAFF.

This clonotype was seen a few times. The chain couples TRBV7-8 to TRBJ1-1, with 7 bases lining up with TRBD1. Germline values: CDR1 SGHVS, CDR2 FQNEAQ. The CDR3 sequence is 17 residues long. Losses at the gene ends were 1 base for V and 0 bases for J; bases not matched to a gene: 8. The CDR3 region has the DNA TGTGCCAGCAGCTTAGTTGTGACAGGGACTTTGAACACTGAAGCTTTCTTT. Translating it yields CASSLVVTGTLNTEAFF.

This clonotype was picked up many times. The CDR3 spells CASSLATGAGGYTF. The CDR3 DNA reads TGTGCCAGCAGCTTAGCTACAGGGGCCGGTGGCTACACCTTC. The chain uses TRBV7-9 and TRBJ1-2; TRBD1 matches at 7 bases. The V segment lost 0 bases and the J segment 7 bases; nucleotides outside the gene matches: 5. Germline V gives CDR1 SEHNR, CDR2 FQNEAQ (reference sequence). The CDR3 spans 14 residues.

This chain joins TRBV10-3 and TRBJ2-6, with TRBD1 matching 7 bases. The length of the CDR3 is 13 residues. CDR1 ENHRY and CDR2 SYGVKD come from the germline V gene. V trimming: 6 bases; J trimming: 11 bases; junction bases outside the gene matches: 7. The CDR3 reads CAISVTGTYVLTF. The CDR3 DNA reads TGTGCCATCAGCGTGACAGGGACCTACGTCCTGACTTTC.

This clonotype was observed a few times. The chain uses TRBV20-1 and TRBJ2-7; tentatively, D is TRBD1 or TRBD2 (5 bases each). This CDR3 region has 12 residues. Germline CDR1 and CDR2: DFQATT and SNEGSKA (reference sequence). V was clipped by 4 bases and J by 5 bases, with 12 bases between them. CDR3: CSAIEGSHEQYF. In DNA form, the CDR3 reads TGCAGTGCTATAGAGGGGTCCCACGAGCAGTACTTC.

V is TRBV2 and J is TRBJ1-6, with D unresolved. The CDR3 loop spans 16 amino acids. Germline values: CDR1 SNHLY, CDR2 FYNNEI. V was cut by 6 bases and J by 0 bases, with 12 bases left in between. CDR3 nucleotides: TGTGCCAGCAGCCAAGGACGGAGCTCCTATAATTCACCCCTCCACTTT. This encodes CASSQGRSSYNSPLHF. Supplemented by reference TRBV2 and TRBJ1-6, the full variable domain reads EPEVTQTPSHQVTQMGQEVILRCVPISNHLYFYWYRQILGQKVEFLVSFYNNEISEKSEIFDDQFSVERPDGSNFTLKIRSTKLEDSAMYFCASSQGRSSYNSPLHFGNGTRLTVT.

Turning to this clonotype: This sequence may be a read error, since a much larger clone differs from it by one base. Since the CDR3 does not end with the conserved phenylalanine or tryptophan, this likely comes from a read error. It is unclear where the CDR3 begins or ends on the DNA, so no DNA is shown, and the CDR3 is as TCRdb lists it. The gene calls are TRBV5-2 and TRBJ1-2. TRBV5-2 is listed as a pseudogene. A total of 15 residues make up the CDR3, ends included. The CDR3 loop is CASKESPEGDYGYTL.

The genes are TRBV7-2 and TRBJ1-6; the D is unclear. The CDR3 extends over 14 amino acids. The germline gives CDR1 SGHTA, CDR2 FQGNSA. The ends were cut back, 1 base at V and 9 bases at J, with 10 bases in the middle. CDR3: CASSLDRRGSPLHF. For the CDR3, the DNA is TGTGCCAGCAGCTTAGACCGTCGTGGTTCACCCCTCCACTTT.

This clonotype has more than one count but fewer than ten. The V and J genes are TRBV19 and TRBJ1-1; D unresolved. Germline V gene data show CDR1 as LNHDA and CDR2 as SQIVND (reference sequence). V shed 10 bases and J shed 2 bases, with 14 bases lying between them. CDR3 length: 13 amino acids. This CDR3 is CATKSLFNTEAFF. CDR3 in DNA: TGTGCCACTAAAAGTTTATTCAACACTGAAGCTTTCTTT.